The entry below describes one TCR beta chain. Here immunoSEQ multiplex PCR was the method, and the copy in TCRdb shows in-frame clones only, minus some. The data contain tens of thousands of clones, about four fifths of them singletons. Metastatic or locally advanced urothelial carcinoma was present in the patients. The CDR3 length is 16 residues. The germline CDR1 and CDR2 sequences are SGHNT and YENEEA. Germline trimming cut 1 base from V and 0 bases from J; bases unmatched to any gene: 3. The record originates from a study of PD-L1 blockade in urothelial cancer. The rearrangement links TRBV11-3 to TRBJ1-5; TRBD1 aligns across 7 bases. The sequence derives from a man aged 70-80 years with urothelial cancer. The sample consisted of PBMCs, taken around atezolizumab (anti-PD-L1) treatment. The CDR3 nucleotides read TGTGCCAGCAGCTTAGTGGGGACAGTTAGCAATCAGCCCCAGCATTTT. It specifies CASSLVGTVSNQPQHF.